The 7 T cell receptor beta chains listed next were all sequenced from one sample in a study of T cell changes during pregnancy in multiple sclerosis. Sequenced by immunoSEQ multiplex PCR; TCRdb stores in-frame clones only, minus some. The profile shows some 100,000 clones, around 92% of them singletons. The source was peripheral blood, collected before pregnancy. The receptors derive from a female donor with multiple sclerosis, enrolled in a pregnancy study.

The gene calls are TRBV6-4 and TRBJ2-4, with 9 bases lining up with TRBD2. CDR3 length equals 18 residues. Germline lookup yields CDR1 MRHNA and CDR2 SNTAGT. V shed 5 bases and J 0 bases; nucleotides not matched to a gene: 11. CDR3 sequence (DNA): TGTGCCAGCAGTTCGGAGACTAGCGGAACCTTAGCCAAAAACATTCAGTACTTC. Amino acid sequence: CASSSETSGTLAKNIQYF.

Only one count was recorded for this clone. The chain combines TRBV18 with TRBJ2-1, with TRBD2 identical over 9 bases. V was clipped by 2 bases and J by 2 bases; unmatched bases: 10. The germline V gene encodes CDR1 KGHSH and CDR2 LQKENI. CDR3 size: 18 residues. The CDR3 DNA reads TGTGCCAGCTCACCAGATCAACTAGCGGGTTTTGCCTACAATGAGCAGTTCTTC. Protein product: CASSPDQLAGFAYNEQFF.

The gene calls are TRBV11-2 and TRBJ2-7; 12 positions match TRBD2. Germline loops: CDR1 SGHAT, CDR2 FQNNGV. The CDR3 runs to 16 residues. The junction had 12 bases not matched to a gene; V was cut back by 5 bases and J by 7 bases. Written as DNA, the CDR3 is TGTGCCAGCAGCCTCCACGGACTAGCGGGAAGTGGGGAGCAGTACTTC. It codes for CASSLHGLAGSGEQYF.

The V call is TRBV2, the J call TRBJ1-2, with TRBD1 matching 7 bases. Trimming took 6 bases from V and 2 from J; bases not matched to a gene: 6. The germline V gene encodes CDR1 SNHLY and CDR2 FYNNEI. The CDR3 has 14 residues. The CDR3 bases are TGTGCCAGCAGGGGACAGACGATAAACTATGGCTACACCTTC. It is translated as CASRGQTINYGYTF.

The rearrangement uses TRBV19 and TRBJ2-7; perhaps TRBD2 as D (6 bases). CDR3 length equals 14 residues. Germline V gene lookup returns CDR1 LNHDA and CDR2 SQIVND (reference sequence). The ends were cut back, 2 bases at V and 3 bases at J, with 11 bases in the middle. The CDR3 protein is CASSITGRLYEQYF. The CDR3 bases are TGTGCCAGTAGTATAACCGGGAGACTCTACGAGCAGTACTTC.

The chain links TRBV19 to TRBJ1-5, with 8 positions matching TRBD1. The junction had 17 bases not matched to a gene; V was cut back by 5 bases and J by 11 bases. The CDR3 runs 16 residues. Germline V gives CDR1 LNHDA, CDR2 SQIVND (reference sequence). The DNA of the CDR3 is TGTGCCAGTAGTCTACCCGGGACAGGTAGGATCCTGGCCCAGCATTTT. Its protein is CASSLPGTGRILAQHF.

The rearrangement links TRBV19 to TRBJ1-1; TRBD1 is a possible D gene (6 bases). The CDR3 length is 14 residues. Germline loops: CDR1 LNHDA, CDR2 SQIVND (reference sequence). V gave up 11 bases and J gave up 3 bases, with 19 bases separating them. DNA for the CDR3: TGTGCCGGCAAACGAAGGGGGGGGGACACTGAAGCTTTCTTT. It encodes CAGKRRGGDTEAFF.